Following are 30 T cell receptor beta chains from one sample sequenced in a study of monozygotic twins with inflammatory bowel disease. TCRdb re-called the 5' RACE reads and catalogs CDR3 proteins one per entry, DNA excluded. The sample's table shows 140,000 to 150,000 distinct CDR3 sequences. The sequencing sample was made of blood. The receptors come from a human donor with ulcerative colitis or Crohn's disease, or a healthy co-twin of an affected twin (not recorded which).

The V gene is TRBV12-3 or TRBV12-4, the J gene TRBJ2-5; TCRdb gives TRBD2 as the D gene, but with no DNA this cannot be confirmed. The CDR3 has 14 amino acids. The CDR3 reads CASSLAGGRKTQYF.

The rearrangement links TRBV4-2 to TRBJ2-3. CDR3 length equals 12 residues. Germline CDR1 is LGHNA and CDR2 is YNFKEQ. CDR3 sequence: CASSQDLAAQYF.

The chain uses TRBV29-1 and TRBJ1-2. CDR3 length equals 15 residues. Germline-derived CDR1 and CDR2 are SQVTM and ANQGSEA. CDR3 sequence: CSVEDRDISPYGYTF.

The rearrangement uses TRBV9 and TRBJ1-1; the TCRdb D gene call, TRBD1, has no DNA to confirm it. Looked up from germline, CDR1 is SGDLS and CDR2 is YYNGEE. The CDR3 is 15 residues long. This chain's CDR3 is CASTARGLGDTEAFF.

This sequence joins TRBV20-1 and TRBJ2-7. Germline assignment: CDR1 DFQATT and CDR2 SNEGSKA (reference sequence). The CDR3 extends over 14 amino acids. The CDR3 reads CSARDRGLVREQYF.

The chain uses TRBV6-1 and TRBJ1-6. The germline V gene has CDR1 MNHNS and CDR2 SASEGT. This CDR3 is 14 amino acids long. This chain's CDR3 is CASSGVSYNSPLHF.

V usage is TRBV23-1 and J usage is TRBJ2-5; the TRBD1 assignment by TCRdb is unverifiable without DNA. TRBV23-1 qualifies as an ORF whose function is uncertain. The CDR3 has 15 residues. CDR3 region: CASRRGEGARETQYF.

The J gene is TRBJ2-7, the V gene TRBV2; without DNA, the TCRdb call of TRBD1 cannot be checked. Germline V gene sequence: CDR1 SNHLY, CDR2 FYNNEI. The CDR3 loop spans 14 amino acids. CDR3 sequence: CATVRTGSSYEQYF.

The rearrangement links TRBV23-1 to TRBJ2-7; lacking DNA, the TRBD1 call made by TCRdb goes unchecked. TRBV23-1 is an ORF, with its function uncertain. This CDR3 has 16 amino acids. The CDR3 sequence: CASSQSWGLPAYEQYF.

The chain is built from TRBV29-1 and TRBJ2-2; TCRdb designates TRBD1, a call that cannot be tested without DNA. Looked up from germline, CDR1 is SQVTM and CDR2 is ANQGSEA. This CDR3 region has 14 residues. The CDR3 sequence: CSGRTGDSSGELFF.

CDR3 region: CASSYDSYEQYF. The chain links TRBV5-1 to TRBJ2-7. The CDR3 extends over 12 amino acids. Germline V gene lookup returns CDR1 SGHRS and CDR2 YFSETQ.

This chain links TRBV20-1 with TRBJ1-2; the D gene TCRdb calls, TRBD1, cannot be checked with no DNA. This CDR3 comprises 15 residues. The germline V gene encodes CDR1 DFQATT and CDR2 SNEGSKA (reference sequence). Here the CDR3 reads CSARVSGTGGNGYTF.

This rearrangement joins TRBV20-1 to TRBJ1-1. Germline V gene sequence: CDR1 DFQATT, CDR2 SNEGSKA (reference sequence). This CDR3 comprises 12 residues. The CDR3 loop is CSASRVNTEAFF.

This chain connects TRBV20-1 to TRBJ2-1; no DNA is available, so the TRBD1 call from TCRdb remains unchecked. Germline values: CDR1 DFQATT, CDR2 SNEGSKA (reference sequence). The CDR3 runs to 16 residues. The CDR3 loop is CSARVADRGSSNEQFF.

The chain has TRBV7-9 and TRBJ1-1; TCRdb returns TRBD1, unconfirmable since there is no DNA. This CDR3 has 12 amino acids. CDR1 is SEHNR, CDR2 FQNEAQ, per germline (reference sequence). This CDR3 reads CASSFPGAEAFF.

The chain joins TRBV20-1 to TRBJ2-2; absent DNA, TCRdb's TRBD2 call cannot be checked. CDR1 and CDR2 from the germline V gene are DFQATT and SNEGSKA (reference sequence). This CDR3 spans 16 amino acids. CDR3 residues: CSARTTSGRAFGELFF.

V gene TRBV29-1 combines with J gene TRBJ2-4; TCRdb's D gene call, TRBD2, goes unchecked for lack of DNA. CDR3 length: 13 amino acids. Germline lookup yields CDR1 SQVTM and CDR2 ANQGSEA. The CDR3 sequence is CSVAAGSKNIQYF. Complete variable domain (other parts from reference TRBV29-1 and TRBJ2-4): SAVISQKPSRDICQRGTSLTIQCQVDSQVTMMFWYRQQPGQSLTLIATANQGSEATYESGFVIDKFPISRPNLTFSTLTVSNMSPEDSSIYLCSVAAGSKNIQYFGAGTRLSVL.

V gene TRBV5-4 combines with J gene TRBJ1-1. Germline loops: CDR1 SGHNT, CDR2 YYREEE (reference sequence). The CDR3 runs to 12 residues. CDR3 sequence reads: CASSLAASEAFF.

The V call is TRBV5-1, the J call TRBJ1-1. Germline CDR1 is SGHRS and CDR2 is YFSETQ. This CDR3 has 14 residues. The CDR3 protein is CASSLVRGRTEAFF.

CDR3 loop: CASSRWGQGRNTEAFF. J is TRBJ1-1 and V is TRBV14; with no DNA, the TCRdb D assignment of TRBD1 cannot be verified. This CDR3 contains 16 residues. Germline CDR1 is SGHDN and CDR2 is FVKESK.

The V gene is TRBV6-2 or TRBV6-3, the J gene TRBJ2-1. The germline gives CDR1 MNHEY, CDR2 SVGEGT. The CDR3 is 14 residues long. This CDR3 reads CASSHLGLWNEQFF.

CDR3 amino acids: CASKNPTSGRAIDTQYF. This chain links TRBV5-1 with TRBJ2-3; TCRdb designates TRBD2, a call that cannot be tested without DNA. CDR3 length: 17 amino acids. Germline-derived CDR1 and CDR2 are SGHRS and YFSETQ.

This chain connects TRBV19 to TRBJ1-2; TCRdb's D call, TRBD1, is unchecked because there is no DNA. Germline V gene data show CDR1 as LNHDA and CDR2 as SQIVND (reference sequence). The CDR3 sequence is 13 residues long. This CDR3 reads CASTPGQAGGYTF. The entire variable domain, with the rest obtained from reference TRBV19 and TRBJ1-2, is as follows: DGGITQSPKYLFRKEGQNVTLSCEQNLNHDAMYWYRQDPGQGLRLIYYSQIVNDFQKGDIAEGYSVSREKKESFPLTVTSAQKNPTAFYLCASTPGQAGGYTFGSGTRLTVV.

The rearrangement links TRBV18 to TRBJ2-3. The CDR3 runs to 14 residues. Germline V gene lookup returns CDR1 KGHSH and CDR2 LQKENI. The CDR3 spells CASSPGLTPDTQYF.

The rearrangement joins TRBV18 to TRBJ2-5; TCRdb lists TRBD1, though no DNA is available to test this call. The germline V gene encodes CDR1 KGHSH and CDR2 LQKENI. The CDR3 covers 16 residues. The CDR3 region is CASSPKSAHGRETQYF.

V is TRBV18 and J is TRBJ1-6; there is no DNA to check the TCRdb D call of TRBD1. The length of the CDR3 is 14 residues. Germline V lookup: CDR1 KGHSH, CDR2 LQKENI. CDR3 region: CASSPDSKNSPLHF.

This sequence joins TRBV27 and TRBJ1-1; the TCRdb D gene call, TRBD1, has no DNA to confirm it. This CDR3 has 14 residues. CDR1 and CDR2 from the germline V gene are MNHEY and SMNVEV (reference sequence). CDR3 region: CASSLSAGNDEAFF.

The chain recombines TRBV7-3 with TRBJ2-3; TCRdb names TRBD1, which stays unverified in the absence of DNA. The CDR3 covers 16 residues. Germline assignment: CDR1 SGHTA and CDR2 FQGTGA. The CDR3: CASSLTAQGGADTQYF. The full variable domain, in which reference TRBV7-3 and TRBJ2-3 provide the parts outside the CDR3, is GAGVSQTPSNKVTEKGKYVELRCDPISGHTALYWYRQSLGQGPEFLIYFQGTGAADDSGLPNDRFFAVRPEGSVSTLKIQRTERGDSAVYLCASSLTAQGGADTQYFGPGTRLTVL.

The rearrangement links TRBV28 to TRBJ2-5; TCRdb gives TRBD1 as the D gene, but with no DNA this cannot be confirmed. This CDR3 has 15 residues. Germline CDR1 reads MDHEN; CDR2 reads SYDVKM. CDR3 sequence reads: CASSFTGGRLGTQYF.

The chain links TRBV20-1 to TRBJ1-5; TCRdb indicates TRBD1, and absent DNA this call remains unverified. Germline CDR1 reads DFQATT; CDR2 reads SNEGSKA (reference sequence). This CDR3 has 14 amino acids. CDR3 protein: CSARRGGSNQPQHF.